This T cell receptor beta chain was observed in a study of molecular identifiers for immune sequencing clone quantification. Naive CD8 library inputs spanned roughly 17,000 to 1,100,000 sorted cells and 10%, 30% or 50% RNA. In TCRdb, the PCR reads were re-called with MiXCR into one record per CDR3 protein. The sample consists of approximately 550,000 distinct CDR3 sequences, 25% of them appearing once. V was trimmed by 2 bases and J by 0 bases, leaving 8 bases between them. The CDR3 is made up of 14 amino acids. Germline CDR1 SGHNT, CDR2 YENEEA. The source is a human donor in good health. Some libraries in this study had Jurkat cell RNA spiked in. The rearrangement joins TRBV11-3 to TRBJ2-7, with no clear D. Specimen: naive CD8+ T cells from blood, with Jurkat cell RNA spiked in. The sample's subset: FACS-sorted CD8+CD4-CCR7+CD45RA+ naive T cells. CDR3 sequence (DNA): TGTGCCAGCAGCTTATGCAAGAGCTCCTACGAGCAGTACTTC. It yields the protein CASSLCKSSYEQYF. The complete variable domain, with remaining parts taken from reference TRBV11-3 and TRBJ2-7, reads EAGVVQSPRYKIIEKKQPVAFWCNPISGHNTLYWYLQNLGQGPELLIRYENEEAVDDSQLPKDRFSAERLKGVDSTLKIQPAELGDSAVYLCASSLCKSSYEQYFGPGTRLTVT.